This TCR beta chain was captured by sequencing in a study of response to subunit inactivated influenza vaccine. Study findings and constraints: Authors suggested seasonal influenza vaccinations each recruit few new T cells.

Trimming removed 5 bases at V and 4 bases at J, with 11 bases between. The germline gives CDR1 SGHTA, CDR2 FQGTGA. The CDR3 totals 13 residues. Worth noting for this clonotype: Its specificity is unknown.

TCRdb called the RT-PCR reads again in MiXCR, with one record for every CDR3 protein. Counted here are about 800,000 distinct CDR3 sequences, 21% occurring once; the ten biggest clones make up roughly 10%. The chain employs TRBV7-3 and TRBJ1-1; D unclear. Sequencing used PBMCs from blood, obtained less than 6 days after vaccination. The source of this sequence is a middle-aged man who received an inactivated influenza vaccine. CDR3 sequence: CASSNGLGTEAFF. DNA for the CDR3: TGTGCCAGCAGCAACGGACTGGGCACTGAAGCTTTCTTT.